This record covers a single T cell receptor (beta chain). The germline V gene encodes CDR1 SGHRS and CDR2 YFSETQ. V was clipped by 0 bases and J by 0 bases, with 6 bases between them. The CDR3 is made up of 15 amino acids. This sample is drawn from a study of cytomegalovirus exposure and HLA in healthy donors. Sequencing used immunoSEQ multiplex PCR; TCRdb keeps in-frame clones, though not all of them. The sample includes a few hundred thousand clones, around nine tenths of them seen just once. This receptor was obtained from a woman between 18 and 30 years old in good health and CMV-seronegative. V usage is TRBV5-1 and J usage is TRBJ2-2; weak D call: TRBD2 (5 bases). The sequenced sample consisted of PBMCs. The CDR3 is CASSLGTPNTGELFF. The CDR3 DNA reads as TGCGCCAGCAGCTTGGGGACTCCGAACACCGGGGAGCTGTTTTTT.